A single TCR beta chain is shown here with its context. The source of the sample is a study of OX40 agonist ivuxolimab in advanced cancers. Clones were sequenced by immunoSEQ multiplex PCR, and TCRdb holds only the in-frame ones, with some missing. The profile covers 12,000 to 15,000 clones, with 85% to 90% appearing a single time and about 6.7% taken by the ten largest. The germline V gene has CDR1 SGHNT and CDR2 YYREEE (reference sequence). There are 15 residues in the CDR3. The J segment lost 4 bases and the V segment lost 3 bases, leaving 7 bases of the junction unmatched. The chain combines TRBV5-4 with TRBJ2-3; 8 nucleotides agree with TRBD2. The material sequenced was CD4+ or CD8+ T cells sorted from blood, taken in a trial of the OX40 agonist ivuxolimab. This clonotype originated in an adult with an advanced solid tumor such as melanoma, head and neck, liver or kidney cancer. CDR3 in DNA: TGTGCCAGCAGCTCAGCCGTAGCGGGGCCAGATACGCAGTATTTT. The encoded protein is CASSSAVAGPDTQYF.